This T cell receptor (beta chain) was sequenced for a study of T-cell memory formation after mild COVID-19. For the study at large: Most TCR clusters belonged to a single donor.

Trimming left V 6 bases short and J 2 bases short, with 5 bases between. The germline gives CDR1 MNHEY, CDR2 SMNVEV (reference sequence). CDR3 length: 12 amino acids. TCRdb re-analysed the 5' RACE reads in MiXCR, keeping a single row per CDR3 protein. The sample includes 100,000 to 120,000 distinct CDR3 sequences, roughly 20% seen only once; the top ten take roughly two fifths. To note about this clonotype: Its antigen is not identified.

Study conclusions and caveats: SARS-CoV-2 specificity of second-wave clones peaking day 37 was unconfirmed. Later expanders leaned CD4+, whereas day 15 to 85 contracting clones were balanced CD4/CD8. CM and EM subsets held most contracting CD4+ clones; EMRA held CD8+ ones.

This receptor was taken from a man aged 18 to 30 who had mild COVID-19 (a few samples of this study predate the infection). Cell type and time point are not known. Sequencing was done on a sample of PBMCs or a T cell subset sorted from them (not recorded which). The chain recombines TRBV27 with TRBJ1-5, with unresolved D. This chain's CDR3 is CASRQGNQPQHF. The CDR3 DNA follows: TGTGCCAGCAGGCAGGGCAATCAGCCCCAGCATTTT.